This is a list of T cell receptor beta chains from one sample in a study of blood T cell repertoires in COVID-19. Method: immunoSEQ multiplex PCR; TCRdb's copy keeps in-frame clones and lacks some. The sample lists fewer than 250,000 clones, roughly nine tenths occurring once. The sequencing input was peripheral blood. These receptors all come from a man aged 35-49 years with acute or convalescent COVID-19. CDR3s include the opening cysteine and the closing phenylalanine or tryptophan. The order of the fields is J gene, V gene, CDR3 length, D gene, clone size, CDR3 protein, CDR3 DNA. A D gene is named only where the DNA matches it firmly. Clone size is stated in some rows and not others, as once, few, many or a class when expanded.

j_call: TRBJ2-3
v_call: TRBV5-1
cdr3_length: 15
d_call: TRBD1
clone_size: NA
cdr3_aa: CASSVQGLPTDTQYF
cdr3_nt: TGCGCCAGCAGCGTACAGGGGCTTCCTACAGATACGCAGTATTTT

j_call: TRBJ2-5
v_call: TRBV21-1
cdr3_length: 15
d_call: NA
clone_size: NA
cdr3_aa: CASSKGAGGRGPQYF
cdr3_nt: TGTGCCAGCAGCAAAGGTGCAGGGGGCCGGGGGCCCCAGTACTTC

j_call: TRBJ1-1
v_call: TRBV7-2
cdr3_length: 13
d_call: NA
clone_size: NA
cdr3_aa: CASSLSGNTEAFF
cdr3_nt: TGTGCCAGCAGCTTATCGGGGAACACTGAAGCTTTCTTT

j_call: TRBJ2-7
v_call: TRBV19
cdr3_length: 14
d_call: NA
clone_size: NA
cdr3_aa: CASTSTWSSYEQYF
cdr3_nt: TGTGCCAGTACCTCGACTTGGAGCTCCTACGAGCAGTACTTC

j_call: TRBJ2-7
v_call: TRBV28
cdr3_length: 14
d_call: NA
clone_size: NA
cdr3_aa: CASASGTSSYEQYF
cdr3_nt: TGTGCCAGCGCCAGCGGAACGAGCTCCTACGAGCAGTACTTC

j_call: TRBJ2-3
v_call: TRBV14
cdr3_length: 15
d_call: NA
clone_size: NA
cdr3_aa: CASSQGGLFTDTQYF
cdr3_nt: TGTGCCAGCAGCCAAGGGGGACTGTTCACAGATACGCAGTATTTT

j_call: TRBJ1-3
v_call: TRBV7-8
cdr3_length: 15
d_call: NA
clone_size: NA
cdr3_aa: CASSWDTFSGNTIYF
cdr3_nt: TGTGCCAGCAGCTGGGACACTTTCTCTGGAAACACCATATATTTT

j_call: TRBJ1-1
v_call: TRBV21-1
cdr3_length: 15
d_call: NA
clone_size: NA
cdr3_aa: CASSKGQPVGTEAFF
cdr3_nt: TGTGCCAGCAGCAAGGGACAGCCTGTGGGCACTGAAGCTTTCTTT

j_call: TRBJ2-1
v_call: TRBV28
cdr3_length: 15
d_call: TRBD2
clone_size: NA
cdr3_aa: CASSLRTSGSHEQFF
cdr3_nt: TGTGCCAGCAGTTTAAGGACTAGCGGGAGTCATGAGCAGTTCTTC

j_call: TRBJ1-3
v_call: TRBV5-1
cdr3_length: 16
d_call: NA
clone_size: NA
cdr3_aa: CASSPSSTVSGNTIYF
cdr3_nt: TGCGCCAGCAGCCCATCGTCGACAGTCTCTGGAAACACCATATATTTT

j_call: TRBJ1-4
v_call: TRBV18
cdr3_length: 17
d_call: NA
clone_size: NA
cdr3_aa: CASSPLSGYATNEKLFF
cdr3_nt: TGTGCCAGCTCACCACTGAGCGGGTATGCGACTAATGAAAAACTGTTTTTT

j_call: TRBJ2-2
v_call: TRBV6-5
cdr3_length: 16
d_call: TRBD1
clone_size: NA
cdr3_aa: CASSYGLQGAVGELFF
cdr3_nt: TGTGCCAGCAGTTACGGTCTACAGGGGGCGGTCGGGGAGCTGTTTTTT

j_call: TRBJ2-1
v_call: TRBV4-2
cdr3_length: 13
d_call: NA
clone_size: NA
cdr3_aa: CASSPGGGGEQFF
cdr3_nt: TGTGCCAGCAGCCCCGGCGGGGGCGGTGAGCAGTTCTTC

j_call: TRBJ2-4
v_call: TRBV11-2
cdr3_length: 14
d_call: NA
clone_size: once
cdr3_aa: CASSLDSGKNIQYF
cdr3_nt: TGTGCCAGCAGCTTAGACTCAGGGAAAAACATTCAGTACTTC

j_call: TRBJ2-1
v_call: TRBV5-5
cdr3_length: 16
d_call: TRBD1
clone_size: once
cdr3_aa: CASSLAYRGRGDEQFF
cdr3_nt: TGTGCCAGCAGCTTAGCGTACAGGGGGCGAGGGGATGAGCAGTTCTTC

j_call: TRBJ2-2
v_call: TRBV6-6
cdr3_length: 13
d_call: NA
clone_size: once
cdr3_aa: CASTISATGELFF
cdr3_nt: TGTGCCAGCACGATTAGTGCCACCGGGGAGCTGTTTTTT

j_call: TRBJ1-1
v_call: TRBV6-6
cdr3_length: 14
d_call: NA
clone_size: NA
cdr3_aa: CASSFIDRNTEAFF
cdr3_nt: TGTGCCAGCAGTTTCATCGACAGGAACACTGAAGCTTTCTTT

j_call: TRBJ1-5
v_call: TRBV19
cdr3_length: 16
d_call: NA
clone_size: many
cdr3_aa: CASRSPVSYSNQPQHF
cdr3_nt: TGTGCCAGTAGATCCCCTGTTTCCTATAGCAATCAGCCCCAGCATTTT

j_call: TRBJ2-2
v_call: TRBV19
cdr3_length: 14
d_call: TRBD2
clone_size: NA
cdr3_aa: CASGRGLNTGELFF
cdr3_nt: TGTGCCAGTGGGAGGGGATTGAACACCGGGGAGCTGTTTTTT

j_call: TRBJ1-3
v_call: TRBV29-1
cdr3_length: 15
d_call: TRBD1
clone_size: NA
cdr3_aa: CSATAGTGAPNTIYF
cdr3_nt: TGCAGCGCCACGGCCGGGACAGGGGCACCAAACACCATATATTTT